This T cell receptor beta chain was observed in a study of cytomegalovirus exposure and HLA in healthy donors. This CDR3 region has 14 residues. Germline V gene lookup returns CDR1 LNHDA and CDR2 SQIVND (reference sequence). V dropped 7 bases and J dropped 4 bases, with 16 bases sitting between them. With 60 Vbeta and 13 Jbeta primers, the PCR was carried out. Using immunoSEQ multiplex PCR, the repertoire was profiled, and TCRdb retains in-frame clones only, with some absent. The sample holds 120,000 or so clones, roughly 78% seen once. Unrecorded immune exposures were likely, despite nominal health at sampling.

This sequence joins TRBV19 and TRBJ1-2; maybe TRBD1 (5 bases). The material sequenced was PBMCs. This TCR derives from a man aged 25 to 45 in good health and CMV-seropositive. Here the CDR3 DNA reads TGTGCCAGTAACCAAAACGACAGATCCTATGGCTACACCTTC. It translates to CASNQNDRSYGYTF.